A selection of T cell receptor beta chains follows, all from one sample in a study of T cell repertoires and HLA-DP antigens. Here immunoSEQ multiplex PCR was the method, and the copy in TCRdb shows in-frame clones only, minus some. The data contain more than 90,000 clones, 90% to 95% of them singletons. These TCRs' antigens remain unknown. The sequenced sample was CD4+ T cells from PBMCs. Receptors were obtained from a woman aged 18-35 years in good health and CMV-seronegative. Each CDR3 is given with its conserved first and last residue. D genes are given only for firm matches. Not all rows give a size; the values are once, few, many and, for expanded clones, a class.

len	v_gene	abundance	d_gene	j_gene	CDR3aa	CDR3nt
15	TRBV5-1	once	-	TRBJ2-7	CASTPTSGTTYEQYF	TGCGCCAGCACCCCGACAAGTGGTACCACCTACGAGCAGTACTTC
17	TRBV15	-	TRBD1	TRBJ2-2	CATSRRGQASNTGELFF	TGTGCCACCAGCAGGAGGGGACAGGCTTCGAACACCGGGGAGCTGTTTTTT
14	TRBV19	-	-	TRBJ2-7	CASRLTEGRYEQYF	TGTGCCAGTAGACTCACGGAGGGCCGGTACGAGCAGTACTTC
13	TRBV6-6	-	-	TRBJ1-2	CASSPQGNYGYTF	TGTGCCAGCAGTCCACAGGGCAACTATGGCTACACCTTC
13	TRBV6-5	-	-	TRBJ2-5	CASSRTKQETQYF	TGTGCCAGCAGCCGGACCAAGCAAGAGACCCAGTACTTC
15	TRBV6-5	-	-	TRBJ1-1	CASSYSGGSGTEAFF	TGTGCCAGCAGTTACTCTGGGGGGTCTGGCACTGAAGCTTTCTTT
15	TRBV7-2	-	-	TRBJ1-1	CASSLGQLANTEAFF	TGTGCCAGCAGCTTAGGACAGTTAGCGAACACTGAAGCTTTCTTT
16	TRBV7-8	-	TRBD2	TRBJ2-7	CASSRGPSGTLHEQYF	TGTGCCAGCAGCCGCGGGCCTAGCGGGACACTCCACGAGCAGTACTTC
13	TRBV7-8	-	-	TRBJ2-5	CASSLGLEETQYF	TGTGCCAGCAGCTTAGGTCTAGAAGAGACCCAGTACTTC
13	TRBV5-1	-	TRBD2	TRBJ2-5	CASSVTSDETQYF	TGCGCCAGCAGCGTAACTAGCGATGAGACCCAGTACTTC
14	TRBV5-1	-	TRBD1	TRBJ2-2	CASSFQGAIGELFF	TGCGCCAGCAGCTTCCAGGGGGCGATCGGGGAGCTGTTTTTT
12	TRBV25-1	-	-	TRBJ2-7	CASSEYVGEQYF	TGTGCCAGCAGTGAATATGTCGGCGAGCAGTACTTC
14	TRBV5-6	-	TRBD1	TRBJ2-5	CASSKTGGGETQYF	TGTGCCAGCAGTAAGACAGGGGGAGGGGAGACCCAGTACTTC
14	TRBV6-5	-	-	TRBJ1-4	CASSWDLSNEKLFF	TGTGCCAGCAGCTGGGATCTTTCCAATGAAAAACTGTTTTTT
14	TRBV5-8	-	-	TRBJ1-2	CASSPGQPGYGYTF	TGTGCCAGCAGCCCCGGGCAGCCCGGCTATGGCTACACCTTC
15	TRBV5-8	-	-	TRBJ1-4	CASSIHDRRTEKLFF	TGTGCCAGCAGCATCCATGACAGGAGAACTGAAAAACTGTTTTTT
13	TRBV11-2	-	-	TRBJ2-5	CASSLVSQETQYF	TGTGCCAGCAGCTTAGTTAGCCAAGAGACCCAGTACTTC
14	TRBV2	-	-	TRBJ1-5	CASSLQGSNQPQHF	TGTGCCAGCAGCCTTCAGGGGAGCAATCAGCCCCAGCATTTT
17	TRBV7-9	few	TRBD1	TRBJ1-2	CASSPGGTNQNLDGYTF	TGTGCCAGCAGCCCAGGGGGGACTAATCAAAATCTGGATGGCTACACCTTC
16	TRBV28	-	-	TRBJ2-2	CASSLDVQIRTGELFF	TGTGCCAGCAGTTTAGACGTCCAGATAAGAACCGGGGAGCTGTTTTTT
12	TRBV5-4	-	-	TRBJ2-3	CASSPATDTQYF	TGTGCCAGCAGCCCCGCCACAGATACGCAGTATTTT
17	TRBV7-9	-	TRBD2	TRBJ2-7	CASSPTSGPVSLYEQYF	TGTGCCAGCAGCCCCACTAGCGGGCCGGTGAGCCTCTACGAGCAGTACTTC
14	TRBV6-6	-	-	TRBJ2-2	CASSPLWLGGELFF	TGTGCCAGCAGTCCCTTGTGGCTAGGGGGGGAGCTGTTTTTT
14	TRBV7-2	-	TRBD2	TRBJ2-1	CASSLRLAGGNEFF	TGTGCCAGCAGCTTACGACTAGCGGGGGGGAATGAGTTCTTC
15	TRBV19	once	-	TRBJ1-1	CASYSRGGVNTEAFF	TGTGCCAGTTATTCGAGGGGAGGGGTTAACACTGAAGCTTTCTTT
14	TRBV9	-	TRBD1	TRBJ1-2	CASSGRQGVYGYTF	TGTGCCAGCAGCGGAAGACAGGGGGTCTATGGCTACACCTTC
17	TRBV7-9	-	TRBD2	TRBJ2-3	CASSFGTSGKRTDTQYF	TGTGCCAGCAGCTTCGGGACTAGCGGGAAGAGGACAGATACGCAGTATTTT
15	TRBV6-6	-	TRBD2	TRBJ2-3	CASSYSTGGLDTQYF	TGTGCCAGCAGTTACTCGACGGGAGGGTTAGATACGCAGTATTTT
14	TRBV11-2	-	-	TRBJ1-1	CASSRNRVGTEAFF	TGTGCCAGCAGCCGCAACAGGGTGGGGACTGAAGCTTTCTTT
17	TRBV5-1	-	-	TRBJ2-1	CASSSVGQFGRGNEQFF	TGCGCCAGCAGCTCGGTCGGACAGTTCGGTAGGGGCAATGAGCAGTTCTTC
16	TRBV5-1	-	-	TRBJ1-2	CASSLVGTRANYGYTF	TGCGCCAGCAGCTTGGTAGGGACAAGGGCCAACTATGGCTACACCTTC
14	TRBV5-5	once	-	TRBJ1-3	CASSLQGPGNTIYF	TGTGCCAGCAGCCTACAGGGCCCCGGAAACACCATATATTTT
16	TRBV5-1	-	TRBD1	TRBJ1-5	CASSLGVGTGDQPQHF	TGCGCCAGCAGCTTGGGGGTAGGGACAGGGGATCAGCCCCAGCATTTT